The rows below give T cell receptor beta chains drawn from one sample of a study of shared clonotypes between healthy human individuals. Profiled with immunoSEQ multiplex PCR; TCRdb holds only in-frame clones, not every one. This sample has some 1.1 million clones, with around 77% found just once. Sequencing input: memory CD4+ T cells from PBMCs. Source of these receptors: a man in his late teens or twenties in good health. Some clones in this sample may be carry-over from other donors' samples. Each CDR3 is given with its conserved first and last residue. The order of the fields is clone size, J gene, V gene, D gene, CDR3 DNA, CDR3 protein. D genes are given only for firm matches. Some rows have no size entry. The others give once, few or many, or a class for an expanded clone.

NA TRBJ2-1 TRBV9 NA TGTGCCAGCAGCGTAGAAAATGAGCAGTTCTTC CASSVENEQFF
NA TRBJ2-3 TRBV19 NA TGTGCCAGTAGTCCCGAGGGACCCCGCGCGCAGTATTTT CASSPEGPRAQYF
NA TRBJ2-2 TRBV5-4 NA TGTGCCAGCAGCTTGGACTACAACACCGGGGAGCTGTTTTTT CASSLDYNTGELFF
NA TRBJ2-3 TRBV28 NA TGTGCCAGCAGTCTCCCAGGTCCGGGGGGCGGTACGCAGTATTTT CASSLPGPGGGTQYF
NA TRBJ2-3 TRBV5-1 TRBD2 TGCGCCAGCAGCTTAGGGACCCTAGCGGGAGGGATCACAGATACGCAGTATTTT CASSLGTLAGGITDTQYF
NA TRBJ1-1 TRBV5-1 TRBD1 TGCGCCAGCAGCTCGACAGGGGGCTCGACCACTGAAGCTTTCTTT CASSSTGGSTTEAFF
NA TRBJ2-7 TRBV7-3 NA TGTGCCAGCAGCTTAGACCCGGGGCCTTCCTACGAGCAGTACTTC CASSLDPGPSYEQYF
NA TRBJ2-1 TRBV10-3 NA TGTGCCATCAAGGACGGATACAATGAGCAGTTCTTC CAIKDGYNEQFF
few TRBJ2-1 TRBV7-2 NA TGTGCCAGCACCGATTATTCTAGGGAGCAGTTCTTC CASTDYSREQFF
NA TRBJ2-1 TRBV11-3 TRBD2 TGTGCCAGCAGCCGGGGGGGCTCGAGTGAGAATGAGCAGTTCTTC CASSRGGSSENEQFF
few TRBJ2-3 TRBV11-2 NA TGTGCCAGCAGCCTAAGACTAGACACTGGCACAGATACGCAGTATTTT CASSLRLDTGTDTQYF
NA TRBJ2-1 TRBV2 NA TGTGCCAGCAGTGAAGCGCTTAGAGGCAGGGTAAGGATCGATGAGCAGTTCTTC CASSEALRGRVRIDEQFF
NA TRBJ2-1 TRBV5-1 NA TGCGCCAGCAGCTCTCGGGGCGAATCCTACAATGAGCAGTTCTTC CASSSRGESYNEQFF
NA TRBJ1-1 TRBV9 TRBD1 TGTGCCAGCACCCGACAGGGGAACACTGAAGCTTTCTTT CASTRQGNTEAFF
once TRBJ2-1 TRBV7-2 TRBD2 TGTGCCAGCAGCAACGGGACTAGCGGGAGGTTTTTCGAACACGGTGAGCAGTTCTTC CASSNGTSGRFFEHGEQFF
NA TRBJ1-5 TRBV19 TRBD1 TGTGCCAGTAGTATTCGAGGACAGGGAGCCAATCAGCCCCAGCATTTT CASSIRGQGANQPQHF
once TRBJ1-4 TRBV9 TRBD1 TGTGCCAGCAGCGGGACAGGGGCTAATGAAAAACTGTTTTTT CASSGTGANEKLFF
NA TRBJ2-6 TRBV7-9 TRBD1 TGTGCCAGCAGCTTAGTAGTGGGACAGGTCTCTGGGGCCAACGTCCTGACTTTC CASSLVVGQVSGANVLTF
NA TRBJ1-1 TRBV19 NA TGTGCCAGTAGTATCCGAGGGGAAAACACTGAAGCTTTCTTT CASSIRGENTEAFF
NA TRBJ2-5 TRBV10-3 TRBD1 TGTGCCATCTCGCTAAGGGGGCAGGAGACCCAGTACTTC CAISLRGQETQYF
NA TRBJ2-7 TRBV28 TRBD2 TGTGCCAGCAGTTTCCTAGCGGGAGGATACGAGCAGTACTTC CASSFLAGGYEQYF
NA TRBJ1-3 TRBV7-2 NA TGTGCCAGCAGCTTAGTGGCGTGGGCTAGAGGAAACACCATATATTTT CASSLVAWARGNTIYF